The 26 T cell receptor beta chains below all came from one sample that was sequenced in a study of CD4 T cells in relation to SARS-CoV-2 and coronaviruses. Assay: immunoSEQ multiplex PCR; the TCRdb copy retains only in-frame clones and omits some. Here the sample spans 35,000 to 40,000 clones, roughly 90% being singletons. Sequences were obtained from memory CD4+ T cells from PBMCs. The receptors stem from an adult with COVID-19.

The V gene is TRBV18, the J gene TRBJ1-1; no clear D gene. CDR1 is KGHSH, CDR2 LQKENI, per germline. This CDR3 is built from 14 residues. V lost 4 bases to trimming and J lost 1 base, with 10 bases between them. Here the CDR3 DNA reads TGTGCCAGCTCACTAACCGGGGAGAACACTGAAGCTTTCTTT. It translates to CASSLTGENTEAFF. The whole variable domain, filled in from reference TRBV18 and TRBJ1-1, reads NAGVMQNPRHLVRRRGQEARLRCSPMKGHSHVYWYRQLPEEGLKFMVYLQKENIIDESGMPKERFSAEFPKEGPSILRIQQVVRGDSAAYFCASSLTGENTEAFFGQGTRLTVV.

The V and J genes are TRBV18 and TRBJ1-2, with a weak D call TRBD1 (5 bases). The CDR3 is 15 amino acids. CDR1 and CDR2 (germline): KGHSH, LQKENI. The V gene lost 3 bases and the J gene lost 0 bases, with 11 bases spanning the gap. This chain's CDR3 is CASSPGPHSNYGYTF. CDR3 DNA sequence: TGTGCCAGCTCACCGGGACCGCACTCTAACTATGGCTACACCTTC.

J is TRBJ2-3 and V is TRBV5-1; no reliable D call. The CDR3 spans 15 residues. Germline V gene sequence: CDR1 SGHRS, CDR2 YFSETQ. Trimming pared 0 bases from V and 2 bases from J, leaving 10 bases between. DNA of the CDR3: TGCGCCAGCAGCTTGGGGAACATCTACACAGATACGCAGTATTTT. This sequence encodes CASSLGNIYTDTQYF. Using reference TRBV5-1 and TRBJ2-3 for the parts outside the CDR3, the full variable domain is KAGVTQTPRYLIKTRGQQVTLSCSPISGHRSVSWYQQTPGQGLQFLFEYFSETQRNKGNFPGRFSGRQFSNSRSEMNVSTLELGDSALYLCASSLGNIYTDTQYFGPGTRLTVL.

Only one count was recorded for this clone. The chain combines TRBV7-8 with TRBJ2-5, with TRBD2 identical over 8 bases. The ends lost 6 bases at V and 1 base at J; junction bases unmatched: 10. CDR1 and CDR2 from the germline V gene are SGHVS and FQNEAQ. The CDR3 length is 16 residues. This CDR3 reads CASSWVAGGFQETQYF. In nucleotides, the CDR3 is TGTGCCAGCAGTTGGGTCGCGGGGGGCTTCCAAGAGACCCAGTACTTC.

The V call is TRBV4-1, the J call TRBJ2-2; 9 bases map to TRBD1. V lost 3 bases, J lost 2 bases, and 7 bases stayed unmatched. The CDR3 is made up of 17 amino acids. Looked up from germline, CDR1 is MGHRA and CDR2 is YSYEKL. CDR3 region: CASSHLGTGRNTGELFF. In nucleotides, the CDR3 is TGCGCCAGCAGCCACCTCGGGACAGGGAGAAACACCGGGGAGCTGTTTTTT.

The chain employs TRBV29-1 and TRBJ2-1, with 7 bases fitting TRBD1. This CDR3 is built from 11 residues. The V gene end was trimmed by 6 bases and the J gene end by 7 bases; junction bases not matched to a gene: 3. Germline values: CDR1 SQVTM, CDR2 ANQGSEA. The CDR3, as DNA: TGCAGCGTCGGACAGGTTAATGAGCAGTTCTTC. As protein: CSVGQVNEQFF.

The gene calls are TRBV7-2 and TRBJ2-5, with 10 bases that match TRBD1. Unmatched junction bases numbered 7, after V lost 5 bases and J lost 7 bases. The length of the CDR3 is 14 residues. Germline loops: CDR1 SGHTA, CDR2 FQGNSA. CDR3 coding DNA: TGTGCCAGCAGCCCCGGGACAGGGGAGTTGACCCAGTACTTC. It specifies CASSPGTGELTQYF. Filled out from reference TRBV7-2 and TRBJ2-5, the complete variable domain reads GAGVSQSPSNKVTEKGKDVELRCDPISGHTALYWYRQSLGQGLEFLIYFQGNSAPDKSGLPSDRFSAERTGGSVSTLTIQRTQQEDSAVYLCASSPGTGELTQYFGPGTRLLVL.

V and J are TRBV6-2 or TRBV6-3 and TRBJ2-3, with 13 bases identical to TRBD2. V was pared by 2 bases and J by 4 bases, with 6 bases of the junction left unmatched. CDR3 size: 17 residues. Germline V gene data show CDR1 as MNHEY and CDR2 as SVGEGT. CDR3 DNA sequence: TGTGCCAGCAGTTACAGCCAACTAGCGGGGGGGCCAGATACGCAGTATTTT. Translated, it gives CASSYSQLAGGPDTQYF.

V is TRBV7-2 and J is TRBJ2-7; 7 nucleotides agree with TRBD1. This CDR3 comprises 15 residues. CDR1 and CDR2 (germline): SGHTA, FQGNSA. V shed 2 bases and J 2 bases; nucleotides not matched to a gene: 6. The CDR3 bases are TGTGCCAGCAGCTTAAGTAAGGGACAGCCCTACGAGCAGTACTTC. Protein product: CASSLSKGQPYEQYF.

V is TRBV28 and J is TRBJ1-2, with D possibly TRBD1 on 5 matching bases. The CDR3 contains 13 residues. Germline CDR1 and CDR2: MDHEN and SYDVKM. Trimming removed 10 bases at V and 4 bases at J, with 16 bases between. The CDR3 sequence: CAIYRDRSYGYTF. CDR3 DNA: TGTGCCATTTATCGGGACCGCTCCTATGGCTACACCTTC.

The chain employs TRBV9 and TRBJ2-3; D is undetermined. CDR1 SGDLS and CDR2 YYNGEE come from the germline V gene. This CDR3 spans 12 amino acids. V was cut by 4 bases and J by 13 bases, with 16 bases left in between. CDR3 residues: CASSRDLSEEYF. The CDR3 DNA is TGTGCCAGCAGCCGCGACCTCAGCGAGGAGTATTTT.

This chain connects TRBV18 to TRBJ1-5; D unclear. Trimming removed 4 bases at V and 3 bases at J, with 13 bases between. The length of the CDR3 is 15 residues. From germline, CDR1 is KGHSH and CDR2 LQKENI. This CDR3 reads CASSLKSGDNQPQHF. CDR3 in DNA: TGTGCCAGCTCACTCAAATCTGGAGACAATCAGCCCCAGCATTTT.

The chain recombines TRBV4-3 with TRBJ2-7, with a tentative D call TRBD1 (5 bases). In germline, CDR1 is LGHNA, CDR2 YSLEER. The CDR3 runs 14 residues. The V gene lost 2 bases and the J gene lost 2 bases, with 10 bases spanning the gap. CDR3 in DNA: TGCGCCAGCAGCCAATCCTTAGGGGCCTACGAGCAGTACTTC. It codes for CASSQSLGAYEQYF.

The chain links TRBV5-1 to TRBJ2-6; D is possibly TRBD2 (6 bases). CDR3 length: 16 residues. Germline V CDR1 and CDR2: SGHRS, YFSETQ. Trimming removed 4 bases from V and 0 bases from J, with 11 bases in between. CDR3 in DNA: TGCGCCAGCAGCCCTTCCGGGAGCTCTGGGGCCAACGTCCTGACTTTC. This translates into CASSPSGSSGANVLTF.

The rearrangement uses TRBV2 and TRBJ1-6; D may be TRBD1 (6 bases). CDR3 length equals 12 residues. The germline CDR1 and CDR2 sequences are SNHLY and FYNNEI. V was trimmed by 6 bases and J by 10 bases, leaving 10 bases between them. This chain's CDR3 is CASSVTGSPLHF. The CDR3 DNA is TGTGCCAGCAGCGTAACAGGGTCACCCCTCCACTTT.

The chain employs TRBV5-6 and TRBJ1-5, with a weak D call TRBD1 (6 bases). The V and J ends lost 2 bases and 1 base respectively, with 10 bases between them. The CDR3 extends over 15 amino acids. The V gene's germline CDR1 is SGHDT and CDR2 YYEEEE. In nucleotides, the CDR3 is TGTGCCAGCAGCTTAACCGGGACAAGCAATCAGCCCCAGCATTTT. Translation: CASSLTGTSNQPQHF.

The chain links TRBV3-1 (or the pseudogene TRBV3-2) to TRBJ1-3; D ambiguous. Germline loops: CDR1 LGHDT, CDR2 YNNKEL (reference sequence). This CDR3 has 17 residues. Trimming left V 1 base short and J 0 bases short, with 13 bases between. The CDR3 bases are TGTGCCAGCAGCCAAGCCCCCCGACTGAGCTCTGGAAACACCATATATTTT. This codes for CASSQAPRLSSGNTIYF.

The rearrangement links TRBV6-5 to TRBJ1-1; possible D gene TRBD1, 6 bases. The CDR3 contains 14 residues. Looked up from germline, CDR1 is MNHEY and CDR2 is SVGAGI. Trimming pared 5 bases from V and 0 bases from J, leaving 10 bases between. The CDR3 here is CASSPTGMNTEAFF. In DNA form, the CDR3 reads TGTGCCAGCAGTCCAACAGGGATGAACACTGAAGCTTTCTTT.

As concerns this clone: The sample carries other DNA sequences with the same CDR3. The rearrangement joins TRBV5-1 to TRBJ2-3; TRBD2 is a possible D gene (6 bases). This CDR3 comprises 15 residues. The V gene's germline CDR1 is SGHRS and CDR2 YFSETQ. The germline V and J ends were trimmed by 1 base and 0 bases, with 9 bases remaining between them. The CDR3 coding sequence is TGCGCCAGCAGCTTGCGAGGGACTAGCACAGATACGCAGTATTTT. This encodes CASSLRGTSTDTQYF.

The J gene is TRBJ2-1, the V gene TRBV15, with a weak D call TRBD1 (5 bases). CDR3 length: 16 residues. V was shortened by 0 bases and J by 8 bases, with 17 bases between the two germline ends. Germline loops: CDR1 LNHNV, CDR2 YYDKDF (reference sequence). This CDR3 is CATSREGASSWHEQFF. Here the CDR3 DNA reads TGTGCCACCAGCAGAGAAGGGGCCTCCTCATGGCATGAGCAGTTCTTC.

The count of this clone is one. The chain's CDR3 is CATSGLAGGYEQYF. The CDR3 nucleotides read TGTGCCACCTCAGGACTAGCGGGGGGATACGAGCAGTACTTC. The chain carries TRBV6-5 and TRBJ2-7, with TRBD2 matching over 14 bases. CDR3 length: 14 amino acids. The V and J ends lost 10 bases and 4 bases, in that order; junction bases with no gene match: 6. Germline lookup yields CDR1 MNHEY and CDR2 SVGAGI.

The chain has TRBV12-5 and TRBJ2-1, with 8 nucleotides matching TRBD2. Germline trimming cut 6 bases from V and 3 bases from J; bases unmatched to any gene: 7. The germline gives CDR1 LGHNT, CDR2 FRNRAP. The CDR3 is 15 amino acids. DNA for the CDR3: TGTGCTAGTGGAAGCGGGCTAGCGGGCTACAATGAGCAGTTCTTC. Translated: CASGSGLAGYNEQFF.

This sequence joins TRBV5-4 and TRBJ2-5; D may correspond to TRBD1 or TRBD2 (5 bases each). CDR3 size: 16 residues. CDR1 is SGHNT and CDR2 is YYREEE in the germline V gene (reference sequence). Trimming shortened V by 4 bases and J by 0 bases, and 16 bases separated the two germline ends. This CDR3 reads CASSAPGSPHQETQYF. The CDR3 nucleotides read TGTGCCAGCAGCGCCCCAGGGAGCCCACACCAAGAGACCCAGTACTTC.

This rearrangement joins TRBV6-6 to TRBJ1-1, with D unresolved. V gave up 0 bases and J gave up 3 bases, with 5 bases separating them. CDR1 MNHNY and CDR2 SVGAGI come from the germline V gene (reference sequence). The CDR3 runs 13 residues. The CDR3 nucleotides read TGTGCCAGCAGTTACTCGAGGGACACTGAAGCTTTCTTT. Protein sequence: CASSYSRDTEAFF.

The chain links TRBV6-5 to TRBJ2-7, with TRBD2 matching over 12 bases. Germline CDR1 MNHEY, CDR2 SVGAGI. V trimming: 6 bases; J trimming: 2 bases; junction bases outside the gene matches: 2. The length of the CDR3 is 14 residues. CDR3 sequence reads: CASRTSGGPYEQYF. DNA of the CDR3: TGTGCCAGCAGGACTAGCGGGGGACCCTACGAGCAGTACTTC.

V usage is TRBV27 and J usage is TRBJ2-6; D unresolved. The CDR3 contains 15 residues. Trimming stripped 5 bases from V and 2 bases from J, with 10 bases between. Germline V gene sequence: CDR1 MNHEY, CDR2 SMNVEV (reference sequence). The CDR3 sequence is CASSPRSTGANVLTF. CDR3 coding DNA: TGTGCCAGCAGTCCGCGAAGTACTGGGGCCAACGTCCTGACTTTC.